This entry lists 28 T cell receptor beta chains sequenced from one sample in a study of sequential checkpoint blockade in melanoma. Regarding treatment: randomized to nivolumab then ipilimumab (arm A) or the reverse (arm B). Repertoires were generated with immunoSEQ multiplex PCR, while TCRdb's copy carries only in-frame clones and drops some. The sample holds around 11,000 clones, nearly 70% seen once. Sequencing was performed on CD8+ T cells sorted from blood (inferred from file names), taken from a patient given nivolumab and ipilimumab in sequence. The receptors originated from a human donor with melanoma.

V is TRBV7-6 and J is TRBJ2-7; 10 bases map to TRBD1. This CDR3 contains 13 residues. CDR1 and CDR2 from the germline V gene are SGHVS and FNYEAQ. V shed 5 bases and J 9 bases; nucleotides not matched to a gene: 7. CDR3 protein: CASSGRDRGVQYF. As DNA, the CDR3 is TGTGCCAGCAGCGGACGGGACAGGGGAGTGCAGTACTTC.

The V call is TRBV9, the J call TRBJ2-7; 8 positions agree with TRBD1. Germline V gene data show CDR1 as SGDLS and CDR2 as YYNGEE. The CDR3 sequence is 14 residues long. V shed 3 bases, J shed 3 bases, and the junction held 5 bases outside the gene matches. The CDR3 DNA sequence: TGTGCCAGCAGCGAGGGACAGGAGGACTACGAGCAGTACTTC. Protein sequence: CASSEGQEDYEQYF. Supplemented by reference TRBV9 and TRBJ2-7, the full variable domain reads DSGVTQTPKHLITATGQRVTLRCSPRSGDLSVYWYQQSLDQGLQFLIQYYNGEERAKGNILERFSAQQFPDLHSELNLSSLELGDSALYFCASSEGQEDYEQYFGPGTRLTVT.

This clone turned up a few times. The chain links TRBV7-2 to TRBJ2-2, with 7 positions matching TRBD2. CDR3 length: 14 residues. Germline V gives CDR1 SGHTA, CDR2 FQGNSA. The junction had 3 bases not matched to a gene; V was cut back by 6 bases and J by 2 bases. The CDR3 DNA sequence: TGTGCCAGCAGTCCGGGGGGTAACACCGGGGAGCTGTTTTTT. It is translated as CASSPGGNTGELFF.

This clone was seen a handful of times. This chain joins TRBV28 and TRBJ2-1, with D unclear. The CDR3 is 13 amino acids. Germline V CDR1 and CDR2: MDHEN, SYDVKM. Trimming left V 7 bases short and J 5 bases short, with 12 bases between. CDR3 nucleotide sequence: TGTGCCAGCACCTTGATGGGCCACAATGAGCAGTTCTTC. It yields the protein CASTLMGHNEQFF.

This rearrangement joins TRBV13 to TRBJ2-1; 9 bases agree with TRBD2. J lost 2 bases, V lost 4 bases, and 3 bases had no gene match. Germline loops: CDR1 PRHDT, CDR2 FYEKMQ (reference sequence). CDR3 length: 15 amino acids. The CDR3 DNA follows: TGTGCCAGCAGCTACCCTAGCGGGACCTACAATGAGCAGTTCTTC. This translates into CASSYPSGTYNEQFF. Drawing the rest from reference TRBV13 and TRBJ2-1, the complete variable domain is AAGVIQSPRHLIKEKRETATLKCYPIPRHDTVYWYQQGPGQDPQFLISFYEKMQSDKGSIPDRFSAQQFSDYHSELNMSSLELGDSALYFCASSYPSGTYNEQFFGPGTRLTVL.

The chain has TRBV7-9 and TRBJ2-1, with D possibly matching TRBD2 (5 bases). Germline V CDR1 and CDR2: SEHNR, FQNEAQ (reference sequence). V dropped 5 bases and J dropped 5 bases, with 19 bases sitting between them. This CDR3 has 16 residues. For the CDR3, the DNA is TGTGCCAGCAGCCAACACCGTGGACTGGTCAACAATGAGCAGTTCTTC. Amino acids: CASSQHRGLVNNEQFF.

V is TRBV11-2 and J is TRBJ2-7; D might be TRBD1 (5 bases). Trimming removed 5 bases at V and 12 bases at J, with 17 bases between. The CDR3 loop spans 12 amino acids. Per the germline V gene, CDR1 is SGHAT and CDR2 is FQNNGV. In DNA, the CDR3 is TGTGCCAGCAGCGTATCCCCAGGGCCATCGTACTTC. It codes for CASSVSPGPSYF.

By proportion, this clone is medium-sized (0.01 to 0.1%). The genes are TRBV27 and TRBJ2-7, with D perhaps matching TRBD1 (6 bases). In germline, CDR1 is MNHEY, CDR2 SMNVEV (reference sequence). The V and J ends lost 5 bases and 4 bases respectively, with 12 bases between them. The length of the CDR3 is 13 residues. The CDR3 loop reads CASSPRTGYEQYF. The CDR3 DNA reads TGTGCCAGCAGTCCTCGTACAGGGTACGAGCAGTACTTC.

The chain couples TRBV19 to TRBJ2-3, with 8 bases that match TRBD1. This CDR3 comprises 14 residues. With V trimmed by 6 bases and J by 4 bases, 6 bases remained unmatched. Germline CDR1 is LNHDA and CDR2 is SQIVND (reference sequence). CDR3 nucleotides: TGTGCCAGTAGGGACAGGGAGGAGGCAGATACGCAGTATTTT. Translated, it gives CASRDREEADTQYF.

The chain links TRBV6-5 to TRBJ1-1; D remains ambiguous. The CDR3 consists of 14 residues. Per the germline V gene, CDR1 is MNHEY and CDR2 is SVGAGI. Deletions cut 6 bases from V and 1 base from J, with 12 bases between. CDR3 sequence reads: CASRHGRENTEAFF. For the CDR3, the DNA is TGTGCCAGCAGACACGGACGGGAGAACACTGAAGCTTTCTTT.

The J gene is TRBJ2-1, the V gene TRBV4-1; a possible D gene is TRBD1 (6 bases). This CDR3 is 13 amino acids long. Germline values: CDR1 MGHRA, CDR2 YSYEKL. Trimming removed 0 bases from V and 9 bases from J, with 9 bases in between. CDR3 nucleotide sequence: TGCGCCAGCAGCCAAGATCTCAGGGGTGAGCAGTTCTTC. The encoded protein is CASSQDLRGEQFF.

Only a few counts were recorded for this clone. The J gene is TRBJ2-7, the V gene TRBV18; possibly TRBD2 for D (5 bases). Germline V CDR1 and CDR2: KGHSH, LQKENI. Trimming took 6 bases from V and 2 from J, leaving 14 bases between them. There are 14 residues in the CDR3. The CDR3 DNA reads as TGTGCCAGCTCCCCGGGGTCAGGCCCCTACGAGCAGTACTTC. Its protein is CASSPGSGPYEQYF.

This clone was counted between two and nine times. V and J are TRBV6-6 and TRBJ1-4; D call uncertain. This CDR3 is built from 15 residues. Trimming shortened V by 0 bases and J by 8 bases, and 13 bases separated the two germline ends. Germline V CDR1 and CDR2: MNHNY, SVGAGI (reference sequence). DNA of the CDR3: TGTGCCAGCAGTTACTCGACGACGGCGGTGGAAAAACTGTTTTTT. The encoded protein is CASSYSTTAVEKLFF.

V is TRBV27 and J is TRBJ1-5; 9 nucleotides agree with TRBD1. The CDR3 spans 16 residues. Trimming cost V 0 bases and J 4 bases; bases outside gene matches: 4. The germline V gene encodes CDR1 MNHEY and CDR2 SMNVEV (reference sequence). CDR3 in amino acids: CASSLSPGTGNQPQHF. The CDR3 DNA reads as TGTGCCAGCAGTTTATCCCCCGGGACAGGGAATCAGCCCCAGCATTTT.

This clone is labeled medium-sized. The chain couples TRBV28 to TRBJ2-1; D may be TRBD2 (6 bases). Trimming removed 8 bases at V and 6 bases at J, with 17 bases between. Germline V gives CDR1 MDHEN, CDR2 SYDVKM. The CDR3 length is 14 residues. CDR3 bases: TGTGCCAGCCTATCTCTCGCGGGGCTCAATGAGCAGTTCTTC. Its translation: CASLSLAGLNEQFF.

The chain has TRBV13 and TRBJ2-7; TRBD1 might be the D (6 bases). The length of the CDR3 is 16 residues. The V and J ends lost 4 bases and 3 bases respectively, with 19 bases between them. Germline V lookup: CDR1 PRHDT, CDR2 FYEKMQ (reference sequence). CDR3 DNA sequence: TGTGCCAGCAGCTCAAAGAGGTCAGGGGTGGACTACGAGCAGTACTTC. The encoded protein is CASSSKRSGVDYEQYF. The variable domain in full, with the rest retrieved from reference TRBV13 and TRBJ2-7, is AAGVIQSPRHLIKEKRETATLKCYPIPRHDTVYWYQQGPGQDPQFLISFYEKMQSDKGSIPDRFSAQQFSDYHSELNMSSLELGDSALYFCASSSKRSGVDYEQYFGPGTRLTVT.

The chain links TRBV10-3 to TRBJ2-2; 12 nucleotides align to TRBD2. CDR3 length equals 15 residues. Trimming at V came to 4 bases and at J to 5 bases, leaving 2 bases not matched to a gene. Germline loops: CDR1 ENHRY, CDR2 SYGVKD. CDR3 residues: CAISASGGATGELFF. The CDR3 nucleotides are TGTGCCATCAGTGCTAGCGGGGGGGCGACCGGGGAGCTGTTTTTT.

This clone was recorded a few times. This chain links TRBV28 with TRBJ2-7, with 9 bases fitting TRBD1. V was pared by 3 bases and J by 4 bases, with 1 base of the junction left unmatched. CDR3 length: 13 amino acids. Germline V gene lookup returns CDR1 MDHEN and CDR2 SYDVKM. CDR3 protein: CASSLGQGYEQYF. CDR3 DNA sequence: TGTGCCAGCAGTTTGGGACAGGGTTACGAGCAGTACTTC.

This clone was seen just once. The chain links TRBV11-2 to TRBJ2-7; 7 bases map to TRBD1. With V trimmed by 5 bases and J by 4 bases, 11 bases remained unmatched. This CDR3 comprises 15 residues. Germline assignment: CDR1 SGHAT and CDR2 FQNNGV. The DNA for the CDR3 is TGTGCCAGCAGCCCGCCCGGACAGGTAGATTACGAGCAGTACTTC. Its protein product is CASSPPGQVDYEQYF.

This chain joins TRBV7-9 and TRBJ2-1, with TRBD2 matching over 11 bases. The CDR3 has 15 residues. From germline, CDR1 is SEHNR and CDR2 FQNEAQ (reference sequence). Trimming at V came to 4 bases and at J to 8 bases, leaving 7 bases not matched to a gene. This CDR3 reads CASSSRLAGIYEQFF. Here the CDR3 DNA reads TGTGCCAGCAGCTCGCGACTAGCGGGAATCTATGAGCAGTTCTTC.

The CDR3: CASSLGVAGGETQYF. As DNA, the CDR3 is TGTGCCAGCAGTCTTGGGGTAGCGGGAGGAGAGACCCAGTACTTC. The rearrangement joins TRBV5-6 to TRBJ2-5; TRBD2 matches 10 bases. This CDR3 has 15 residues. Germline V lookup: CDR1 SGHDT, CDR2 YYEEEE. Unmatched junction bases numbered 8, after V lost 5 bases and J lost 4 bases.

The V gene is TRBV29-1, the J gene TRBJ2-1; possibly TRBD1 for D (5 bases). Trimming stripped 1 base from V and 6 bases from J, with 10 bases between. The CDR3 runs 13 residues. Germline lookup yields CDR1 SQVTM and CDR2 ANQGSEA. CDR3 residues: CSVEGFDSNEQFF. The CDR3 DNA follows: TGCAGCGTTGAAGGATTCGACAGCAATGAGCAGTTCTTC.

This clone appeared a few times. The sample contains more than one DNA sequence encoding this CDR3. The rearrangement joins TRBV6-5 to TRBJ2-7; 7 nucleotides agree with TRBD1. V shed 2 bases and J 4 bases; nucleotides not matched to a gene: 5. From germline, CDR1 is MNHEY and CDR2 SVGAGI. The CDR3 is 14 residues long. The DNA for the CDR3 is TGTGCCAGCAGTTACGGGGCAGGGGGATACGAGCAGTACTTC. It is translated as CASSYGAGGYEQYF.

To note about this clone: Other DNA sequences in this sample translate to the same CDR3. J is TRBJ2-7 and V is TRBV15, with 9 bases lining up with TRBD1. The CDR3 is made up of 13 amino acids. CDR1 is LNHNV, CDR2 YYDKDF, per germline (reference sequence). V was clipped by 6 bases and J by 3 bases; unmatched bases: 3. CDR3 bases: TGTGCCACCAGTCCGGGACAGGGCTACGAGCAGTACTTC. Translated: CATSPGQGYEQYF.

V usage is TRBV27 and J usage is TRBJ2-7, with D perhaps matching TRBD2 (6 bases). CDR1 and CDR2 (germline): MNHEY, SMNVEV (reference sequence). Trimming pared 3 bases from V and 5 bases from J, leaving 11 bases between. The CDR3 extends over 13 amino acids. The CDR3 reads CASSLRRRDEQYF. The CDR3 region has the DNA TGTGCCAGCAGTTTGAGAAGGAGGGACGAGCAGTACTTC.

This clone was seen a handful of times. The chain recombines TRBV4-3 with TRBJ2-5; D is perhaps TRBD2 (6 bases). Judging by the DNA end, TRBJ2-7 fits better; the J call may be wrong. This CDR3 contains 17 residues. CDR1 and CDR2 from the germline V gene are LGHNA and YSLEER. The DNA for the CDR3 is TGCGCCAGCAGCCAAGGTGGCTCGGGCGGGGCGCGTTCCGAGCAGTACTTC. The encoded protein is CASSQGGSGGARSEQYF.

V gene TRBV28 combines with J gene TRBJ1-2; D not resolved. This CDR3 region has 14 residues. Between the trimmed V and J ends, which lost 2 bases and 2 bases, there was a span of 9 bases. The germline gives CDR1 MDHEN, CDR2 SYDVKM. This chain's CDR3 is CASSLALVNYGYTF. Written as DNA, the CDR3 is TGTGCCAGCAGTTTAGCCCTAGTGAACTATGGCTACACCTTC.

In its sample, this clone ranks as medium-sized. The rearrangement links TRBV19 to TRBJ1-2; D is unresolved. V was cut by 10 bases and J by 5 bases, with 20 bases left in between. Per the germline V gene, CDR1 is LNHDA and CDR2 is SQIVND (reference sequence). The CDR3 totals 14 residues. This CDR3 is CATTTQGIGYGYTF. Here the CDR3 DNA reads TGTGCCACCACCACCCAAGGAATCGGGTATGGCTACACCTTC.